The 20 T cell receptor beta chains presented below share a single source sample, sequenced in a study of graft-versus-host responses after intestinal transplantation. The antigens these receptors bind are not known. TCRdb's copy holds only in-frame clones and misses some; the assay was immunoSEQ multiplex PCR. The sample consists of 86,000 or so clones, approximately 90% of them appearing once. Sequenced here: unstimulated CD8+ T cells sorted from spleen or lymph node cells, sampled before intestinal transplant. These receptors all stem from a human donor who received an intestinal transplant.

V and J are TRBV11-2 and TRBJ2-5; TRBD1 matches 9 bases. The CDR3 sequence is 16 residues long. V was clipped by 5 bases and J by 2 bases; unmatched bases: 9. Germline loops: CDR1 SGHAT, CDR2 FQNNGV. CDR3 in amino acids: CASSPWTGDSQETQYF. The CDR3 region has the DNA TGTGCCAGCAGCCCGTGGACAGGGGACTCTCAAGAGACCCAGTACTTC.

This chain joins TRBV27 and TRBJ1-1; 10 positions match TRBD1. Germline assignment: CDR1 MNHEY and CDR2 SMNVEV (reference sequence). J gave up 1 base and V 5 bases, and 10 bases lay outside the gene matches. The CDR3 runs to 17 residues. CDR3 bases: TGTGCCAGCAGTATTGGACCCGGGACAGGGGAGAACACTGAAGCTTTCTTT. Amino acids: CASSIGPGTGENTEAFF.

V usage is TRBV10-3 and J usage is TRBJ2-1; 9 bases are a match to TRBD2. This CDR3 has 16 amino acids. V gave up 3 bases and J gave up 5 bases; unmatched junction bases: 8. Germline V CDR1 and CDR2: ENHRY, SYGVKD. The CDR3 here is CAISDPREGRDNEQFF. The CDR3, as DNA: TGTGCCATCAGTGACCCGCGGGAGGGCCGGGACAATGAGCAGTTCTTC.

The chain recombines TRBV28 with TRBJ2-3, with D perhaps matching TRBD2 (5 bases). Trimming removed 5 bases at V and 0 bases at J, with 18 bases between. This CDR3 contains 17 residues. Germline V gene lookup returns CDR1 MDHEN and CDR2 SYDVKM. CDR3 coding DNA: TGTGCCAGCAGTCCCGGGGTTCTGGTCTCTAGCACAGATACGCAGTATTTT. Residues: CASSPGVLVSSTDTQYF.

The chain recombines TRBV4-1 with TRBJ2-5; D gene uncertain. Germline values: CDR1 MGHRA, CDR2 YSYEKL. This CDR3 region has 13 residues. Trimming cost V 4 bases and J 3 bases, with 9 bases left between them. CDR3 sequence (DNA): TGCGCCAGCAGCCCCCATACTGAAGAGACCCAGTACTTC. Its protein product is CASSPHTEETQYF.

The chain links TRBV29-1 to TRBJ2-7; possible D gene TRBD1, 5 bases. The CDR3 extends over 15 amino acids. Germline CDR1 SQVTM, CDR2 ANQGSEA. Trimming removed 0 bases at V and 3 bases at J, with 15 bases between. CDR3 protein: CSVEDSQVRGYEQYF. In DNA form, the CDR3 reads TGCAGCGTTGAAGACTCACAGGTTCGTGGCTACGAGCAGTACTTC.

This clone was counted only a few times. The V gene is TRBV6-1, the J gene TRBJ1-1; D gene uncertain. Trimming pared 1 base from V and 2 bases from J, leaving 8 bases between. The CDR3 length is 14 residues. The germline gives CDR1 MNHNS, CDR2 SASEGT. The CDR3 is CASSEVYSNTEAFF. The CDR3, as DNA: TGTGCCAGCAGTGAAGTCTACAGCAACACTGAAGCTTTCTTT.

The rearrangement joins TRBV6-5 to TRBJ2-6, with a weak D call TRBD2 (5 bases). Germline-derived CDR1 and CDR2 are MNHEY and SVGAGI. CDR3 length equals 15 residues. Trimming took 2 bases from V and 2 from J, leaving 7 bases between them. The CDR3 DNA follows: TGTGCCAGCAGTTACATGGGAGCTGGGGCCAACGTCCTGACTTTC. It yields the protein CASSYMGAGANVLTF.

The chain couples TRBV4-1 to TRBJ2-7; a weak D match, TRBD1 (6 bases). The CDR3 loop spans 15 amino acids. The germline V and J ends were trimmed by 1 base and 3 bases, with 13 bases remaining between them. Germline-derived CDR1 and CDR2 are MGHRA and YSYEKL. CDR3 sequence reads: CASSQGTVEGYEQYF. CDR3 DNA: TGCGCCAGCAGCCAAGGGACAGTAGAGGGCTACGAGCAGTACTTC.

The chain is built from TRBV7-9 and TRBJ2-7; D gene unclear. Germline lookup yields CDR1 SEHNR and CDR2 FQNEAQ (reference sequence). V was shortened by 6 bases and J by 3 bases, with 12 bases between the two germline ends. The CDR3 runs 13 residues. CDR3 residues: CASRQFPLYEQYF. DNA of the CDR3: TGTGCCAGCAGACAATTCCCCCTCTACGAGCAGTACTTC.

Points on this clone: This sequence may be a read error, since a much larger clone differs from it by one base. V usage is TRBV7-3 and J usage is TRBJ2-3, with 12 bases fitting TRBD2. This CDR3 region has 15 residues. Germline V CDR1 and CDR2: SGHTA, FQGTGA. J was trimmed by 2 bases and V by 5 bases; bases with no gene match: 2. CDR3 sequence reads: CASSPSGGATDTQYF. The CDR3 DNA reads TGTGCCAGCAGCCCTAGCGGGGGGGCCACAGATACGCAGTATTTT.

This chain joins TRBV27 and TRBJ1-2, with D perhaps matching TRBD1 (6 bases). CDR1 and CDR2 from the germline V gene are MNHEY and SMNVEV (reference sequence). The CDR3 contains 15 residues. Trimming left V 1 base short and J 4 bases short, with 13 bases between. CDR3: CASSLFGGASYGYTF. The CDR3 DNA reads TGTGCCAGCAGTTTATTCGGGGGGGCAAGCTATGGCTACACCTTC.

The CDR3: CASSPYTSQPYEQYF. For the CDR3, the DNA is TGTGCCAGCTCACCATATACTAGTCAACCCTACGAGCAGTACTTC. The chain recombines TRBV18 with TRBJ2-7, with D maybe TRBD2 (5 bases). V lost 2 bases and J lost 2, with 13 bases in between. The CDR3 totals 15 residues. Germline values: CDR1 KGHSH, CDR2 LQKENI.

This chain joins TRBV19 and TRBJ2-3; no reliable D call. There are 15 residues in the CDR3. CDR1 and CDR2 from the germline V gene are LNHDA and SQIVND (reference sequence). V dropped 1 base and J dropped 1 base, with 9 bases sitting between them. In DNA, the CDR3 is TGTGCCAGTAGTATAGCCCCTCTTGGCACAGATACGCAGTATTTT. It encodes CASSIAPLGTDTQYF.

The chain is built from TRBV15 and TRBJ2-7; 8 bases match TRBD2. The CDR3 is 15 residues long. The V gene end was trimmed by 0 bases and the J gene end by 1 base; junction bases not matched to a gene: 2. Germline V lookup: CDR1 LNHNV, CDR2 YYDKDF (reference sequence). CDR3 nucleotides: TGTGCCACCAGCAGAGAATTAGCGGGATCCTACGAGCAGTACTTC. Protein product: CATSRELAGSYEQYF.

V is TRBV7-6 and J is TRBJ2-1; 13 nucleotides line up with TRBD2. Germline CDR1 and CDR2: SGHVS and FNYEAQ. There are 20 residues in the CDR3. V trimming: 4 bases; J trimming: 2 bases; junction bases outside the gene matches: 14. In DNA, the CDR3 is TGTGCCAGCAGCTCATCACTAGCGGGGGGGTCAACACCCGCCTACAATGAGCAGTTCTTC. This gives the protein CASSSSLAGGSTPAYNEQFF. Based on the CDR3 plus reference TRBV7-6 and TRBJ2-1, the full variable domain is GAGVSQSPRYKVTKRGQDVALRCDPISGHVSLYWYRQALGQGPEFLTYFNYEAQQDKSGLPNDRFSAERPEGSISTLTIQRTEQRDSAMYRCASSSSLAGGSTPAYNEQFFGPGTRLTVL.

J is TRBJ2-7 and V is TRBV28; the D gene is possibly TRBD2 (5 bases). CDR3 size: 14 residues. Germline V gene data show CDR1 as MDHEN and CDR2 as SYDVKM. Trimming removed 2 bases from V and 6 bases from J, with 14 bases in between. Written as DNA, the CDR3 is TGTGCCAGCAGTTTAACCCGGTGGGAGAGCGAGCAGTACTTC. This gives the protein CASSLTRWESEQYF. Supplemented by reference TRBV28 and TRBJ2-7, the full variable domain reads DVKVTQSSRYLVKRTGEKVFLECVQDMDHENMFWYRQDPGLGLRLIYFSYDVKMKEKGDIPEGYSVSREKKERFSLILESASTNQTSMYLCASSLTRWESEQYFGPGTRLTVT.

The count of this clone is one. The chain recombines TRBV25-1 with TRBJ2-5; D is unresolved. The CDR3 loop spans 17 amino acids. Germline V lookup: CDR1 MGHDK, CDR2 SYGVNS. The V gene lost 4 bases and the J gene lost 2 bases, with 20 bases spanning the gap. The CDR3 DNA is TGTGCCAGCAGTGGGCGGCGAGTCAGTACATTACAAGAGACCCAGTACTTC. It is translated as CASSGRRVSTLQETQYF.

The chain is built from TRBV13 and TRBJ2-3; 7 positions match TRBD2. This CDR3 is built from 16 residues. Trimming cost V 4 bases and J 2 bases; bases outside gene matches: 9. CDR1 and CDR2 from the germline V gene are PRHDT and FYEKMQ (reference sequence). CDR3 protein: CASSSVAGYSTDTQYF. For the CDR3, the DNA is TGTGCCAGCAGCTCTGTAGCGGGCTACTCCACAGATACGCAGTATTTT.

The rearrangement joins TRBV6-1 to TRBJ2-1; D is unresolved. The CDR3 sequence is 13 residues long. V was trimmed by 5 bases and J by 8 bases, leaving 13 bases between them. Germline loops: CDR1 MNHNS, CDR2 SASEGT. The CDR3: CASSSLSKDEQFF. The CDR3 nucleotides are TGTGCCAGCAGTTCCCTCTCGAAGGATGAGCAGTTCTTC.